This entry lists 15 T cell receptor beta chains sequenced from one sample in a study of blood T cell repertoires in COVID-19. Using immunoSEQ multiplex PCR, the repertoire was profiled, and TCRdb retains in-frame clones only, with some absent. The sample holds 140,000 to 150,000 clones; over 70% are singletons and the top ten take less than 2%. Sequenced material: peripheral blood. These receptors came from a woman aged 55-69 years with acute or convalescent COVID-19.

The chain uses TRBV5-4 and TRBJ2-1; 8 bases are a match to TRBD1. The CDR3 has 14 amino acids. The J segment lost 5 bases and the V segment lost 3 bases, leaving 4 bases of the junction unmatched. CDR1 is SGHNT, CDR2 YYREEE, per germline (reference sequence). This CDR3 reads CASSSLDRDNEQFF. The CDR3, as DNA: TGTGCCAGCAGCTCACTGGACAGGGACAATGAGCAGTTCTTC.

This clone appeared a few times. The rearrangement joins TRBV12-3 or TRBV12-4 to TRBJ1-2; TRBD1 is a possible D gene (6 bases). V lost 7 bases, J lost 4 bases, and 13 bases lay in between. CDR3 length: 13 amino acids. CDR3 coding DNA: TGTGCCAGCACCACAACAGGGCTCTATGGCTACACCTTC. This sequence encodes CASTTTGLYGYTF.

CDR3 sequence: CATSRTGWGGELFF. CDR3 sequence (DNA): TGTGCCACCAGCAGGACGGGATGGGGTGGGGAGCTGTTTTTT. The rearrangement links TRBV15 to TRBJ2-2; possibly TRBD2 for D (5 bases). CDR3 length equals 14 residues. Germline CDR1 reads LNHNV; CDR2 reads YYDKDF (reference sequence). V lost 3 bases and J 8 bases, leaving 13 bases between the germline ends. The whole variable domain, filled in from reference TRBV15 and TRBJ2-2, reads DAMVIQNPRYQVTQFGKPVTLSCSQTLNHNVMYWYQQKSSQAPKLLFHYYDKDFNNEADTPDNFQSRRPNTSFCFLDIRSPGLGDTAMYLCATSRTGWGGELFFGEGSRLTVL.

This chain links TRBV27 with TRBJ1-5; the match to TRBD1 covers 7 bases. Germline CDR1 is MNHEY and CDR2 is SMNVEV (reference sequence). V was clipped by 0 bases and J by 3 bases; unmatched bases: 2. The CDR3 loop spans 15 amino acids. For the CDR3, the DNA is TGTGCCAGCAGTTTATCGACAGGGTACAATCAGCCCCAGCATTTT. Its translation is CASSLSTGYNQPQHF.

The genes are TRBV5-1 and TRBJ2-1; 10 bases agree with TRBD1. With 2 bases clipped from V and 7 bases from J, the junction kept 6 bases outside the gene matches. Germline V CDR1 and CDR2: SGHRS, YFSETQ. The CDR3 is 15 residues long. The DNA of the CDR3 is TGCGCCAGCAGCTTAATCGGGACAGGGGTAAATGAGCAGTTCTTC. Its translation: CASSLIGTGVNEQFF.

This chain connects TRBV10-3 to TRBJ2-5, with D uncertain. This CDR3 has 13 residues. From germline, CDR1 is ENHRY and CDR2 SYGVKD. Trimming cost V 6 bases and J 3 bases, with 11 bases left between them. In DNA form, the CDR3 reads TGTGCCATCAGGGGCAGCCACGAAGAGACCCAGTACTTC. As protein: CAIRGSHEETQYF.

The chain joins TRBV5-1 to TRBJ2-1, with TRBD2 matching 11 bases. Trimming took 4 bases from V and 2 from J; bases not matched to a gene: 2. Germline V gene data show CDR1 as SGHRS and CDR2 as YFSETQ. CDR3 length: 15 residues. CDR3 in amino acids: CASSRTSGPYNEQFF. The CDR3 DNA reads as TGCGCCAGCAGCAGGACTAGCGGGCCCTACAATGAGCAGTTCTTC. The whole variable domain, filled in from reference TRBV5-1 and TRBJ2-1, reads KAGVTQTPRYLIKTRGQQVTLSCSPISGHRSVSWYQQTPGQGLQFLFEYFSETQRNKGNFPGRFSGRQFSNSRSEMNVSTLELGDSALYLCASSRTSGPYNEQFFGPGTRLTVL.

This chain links TRBV28 with TRBJ2-7; D not certain. The CDR3 spans 14 residues. The V end was cut by 9 bases, the J end by 0 bases, with 15 bases between. Per the germline V gene, CDR1 is MDHEN and CDR2 is SYDVKM. CDR3 in DNA: TGTGCCAGTCTCCCCGACTGGAACTCCTACGAGCAGTACTTC. Translating it yields CASLPDWNSYEQYF.

The chain combines TRBV10-1 with TRBJ2-7, with D perhaps TRBD2 (6 bases). This CDR3 is 14 amino acids long. Deletions cut 3 bases from V and 6 bases from J, with 15 bases between. From germline, CDR1 is WNHNN and CDR2 SYGVQD (reference sequence). In nucleotides, the CDR3 is TGCGCCAGCAGTGACCCCGGGAGTACAGGCGAGCAGTACTTC. As protein: CASSDPGSTGEQYF.

The CDR3 spells CASGQDRFNSPLHF. DNA of the CDR3: TGTGCCAGCGGACAGGATAGGTTCAATTCACCCCTCCACTTT. This sequence joins TRBV6-5 and TRBJ1-6; 7 nucleotides match TRBD1. The V gene's germline CDR1 is MNHEY and CDR2 SVGAGI. V lost 8 bases, J lost 7 bases, and 8 bases stayed unmatched. There are 14 residues in the CDR3.

The rearrangement uses TRBV12-3 or TRBV12-4 and TRBJ2-7, with D perhaps TRBD1 (7 bases). This CDR3 contains 12 residues. V shed 5 bases and J shed 9 bases, with 14 bases lying between them. CDR3 residues: CASSPNRGGQYF. The CDR3 region has the DNA TGTGCCAGCAGTCCGAACAGGGGAGGGCAGTACTTC.

This rearrangement joins TRBV2 to TRBJ2-1; D is undetermined. Germline values: CDR1 SNHLY, CDR2 FYNNEI. The CDR3 spans 13 residues. Between the trimmed V and J ends, which lost 8 bases and 4 bases, there was a span of 12 bases. CDR3 amino acids: CASPRRDYNEQFF. In DNA form, the CDR3 reads TGTGCCAGCCCGAGGAGAGATTACAATGAGCAGTTCTTC. Drawing the rest from reference TRBV2 and TRBJ2-1, the complete variable domain is EPEVTQTPSHQVTQMGQEVILRCVPISNHLYFYWYRQILGQKVEFLVSFYNNEISEKSEIFDDQFSVERPDGSNFTLKIRSTKLEDSAMYFCASPRRDYNEQFFGPGTRLTVL.

V and J are TRBV10-2 and TRBJ2-7; D is ambiguous. Trimming removed 4 bases at V and 3 bases at J, with 13 bases between. The germline V gene encodes CDR1 WSHSY and CDR2 SAAADI. The CDR3 is 14 amino acids. The CDR3 sequence: CASSVRNRFYEQYF. DNA for the CDR3: TGCGCCAGCAGTGTCAGGAACCGATTCTACGAGCAGTACTTC.

The rearrangement joins TRBV24-1 to TRBJ2-7; D uncertain. Trimming took 6 bases from V and 3 from J, leaving 11 bases between them. Germline loops: CDR1 KGHDR, CDR2 SFDVKD. The length of the CDR3 is 13 residues. CDR3 loop: CATSTNYGYEQYF. For the CDR3, the DNA is TGTGCCACCAGTACTAACTACGGCTACGAGCAGTACTTC.

This clone occurred once. This chain links TRBV12-3 or TRBV12-4 with TRBJ2-3; D not certain. Between the trimmed V and J ends, which lost 3 bases and 3 bases, there was a span of 7 bases. This CDR3 has 13 amino acids. The CDR3 DNA reads TGTGCCAGCAGTTTCTCTAGTACAGATACGCAGTATTTT. Translation: CASSFSSTDTQYF.